Included here is one TCR beta chain sequence, with context. Assay used: immunoSEQ multiplex PCR; TCRdb lists only in-frame clones, some missing. The table records about 100,000 clones, roughly nine tenths of them present only once. The data belong to a study of OX40 agonist ivuxolimab in advanced cancers. Whole-study context: Clinicians treated patients with ivuxolimab, an agonistic anti-OX40 (CD134) antibody. Those enrolled were 70% to 85% male, with a mean age of 60 years and ages from about 20 to 90.

The source is an adult with an advanced solid tumor such as melanoma, head and neck, liver or kidney cancer. The material was CD4+ or CD8+ T cells sorted from blood, obtained in a trial of the OX40 agonist ivuxolimab.

CDR3 region: CASSQGSTGSSYEQYF. Here the CDR3 DNA reads TGCGCCAGCAGCCAAGGGTCGACAGGAAGCTCCTACGAGCAGTACTTC. V gene TRBV5-1 combines with J gene TRBJ2-7; tentative D call: TRBD1 (6 bases). CDR1 is SGHRS, CDR2 YFSETQ, per germline. V lost 4 bases, J lost 0 bases, and 17 bases lay in between. The CDR3 is made up of 16 amino acids. The full variable domain, its missing parts supplied by reference TRBV5-1 and TRBJ2-7, is KAGVTQTPRYLIKTRGQQVTLSCSPISGHRSVSWYQQTPGQGLQFLFEYFSETQRNKGNFPGRFSGRQFSNSRSEMNVSTLELGDSALYLCASSQGSTGSSYEQYFGPGTRLTVT.